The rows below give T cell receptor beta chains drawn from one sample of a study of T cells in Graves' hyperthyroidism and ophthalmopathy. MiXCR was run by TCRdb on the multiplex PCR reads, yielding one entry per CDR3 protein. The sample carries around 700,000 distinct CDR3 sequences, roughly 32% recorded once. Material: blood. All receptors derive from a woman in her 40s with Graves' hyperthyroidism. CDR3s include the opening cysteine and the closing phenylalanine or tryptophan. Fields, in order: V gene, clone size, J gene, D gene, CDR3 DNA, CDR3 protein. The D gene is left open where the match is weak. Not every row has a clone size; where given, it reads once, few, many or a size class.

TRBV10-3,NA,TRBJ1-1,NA,TGTGCCATCAGGACTGAAGATGAAGCTTTCTTT,CAIRTEDEAFF
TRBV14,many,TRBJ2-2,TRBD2,TGTGCCAGCAGCCGGGACTACAACACCGGGGAGCTGTTTTTT,CASSRDYNTGELFF
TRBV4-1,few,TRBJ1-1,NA,TGCGCCAGCAGCCTCAACCCGGTGGGGAACACTGAAGCTTTCTTT,CASSLNPVGNTEAFF
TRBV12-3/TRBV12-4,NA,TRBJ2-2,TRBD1,TGTGCCATCAGTGAAGTAGGGGGCAGGGACGGGGAGCTGTTTTTT,CAISEVGGRDGELFF
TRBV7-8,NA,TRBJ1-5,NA,TGTGCCAGCAGCCCAGGGACAACGGGAAGGGAGCCCCAGCATTTT,CASSPGTTGREPQHF
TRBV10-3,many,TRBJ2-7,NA,TGTGCCACCGAGGAATGGCTTAGCTCCTACGAGCAGTACTTC,CATEEWLSSYEQYF
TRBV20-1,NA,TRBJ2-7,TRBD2,TGCAGTGCTATGGGGCTAGCGGGAGGGCCTTCCGACGAGCAGTACTTC,CSAMGLAGGPSDEQYF
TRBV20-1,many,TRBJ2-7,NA,TGCAGTGCCCGTTGGGGGCTAGCGGACTACGAGCAGTACTTC,CSARWGLADYEQYF
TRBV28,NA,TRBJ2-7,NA,TGTGCCAGCAGTCCCCGGCTCCTCTACGAGCAGTACTTC,CASSPRLLYEQYF
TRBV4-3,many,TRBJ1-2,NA,TGCGCCAGCAGCCAAGGGCCGTTTCAAGGCTATGGCTACACCTTC,CASSQGPFQGYGYTF
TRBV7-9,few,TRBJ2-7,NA,TGTGCCAGCAGCTTCTCAGGGGTGGACGAGCAGTACTTC,CASSFSGVDEQYF
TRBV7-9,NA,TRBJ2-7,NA,TGTGTCAGCAGCTTAGTTTGGGCCTACGAGCAGTACTTC,CVSSLVWAYEQYF
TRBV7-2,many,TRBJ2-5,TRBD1,TGTGCCAGCAGCTGGGACAGGCAAGAGACCCAGTACTTC,CASSWDRQETQYF
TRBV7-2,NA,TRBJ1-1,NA,TGTGCCAGCAGCTTAGTGGGACATAACCTTGAAGCTTTCTTT,CASSLVGHNLEAFF
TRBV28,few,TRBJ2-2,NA,TGTGCCACCCGGCCGGGCTCCGGGGAGCTGTTTTTT,CATRPGSGELFF